Shown below are 19 T cell receptor beta chains from a single sample sequenced in a study of cytotoxic CD8 clonotypes in ibrutinib-treated CLL. The protocol was immunoSEQ multiplex PCR, while the TCRdb copy is restricted to in-frame clones and leaves out a portion. This table has 150,000 to 250,000 clones, 55% to 85% appearing once. Sequenced material: PBMCs, taken after 24 months of ibrutinib treatment. The origin of the receptors is a human donor with chronic lymphocytic leukemia.

The chain couples TRBV4-3 to TRBJ2-5; TRBD1 agrees at 10 bases. Trimming removed 2 bases from V and 5 bases from J; junction bases left unmatched: 8. The CDR3 extends over 16 amino acids. The germline V gene has CDR1 LGHNA and CDR2 YSLEER. CDR3 sequence (DNA): TGCGCCAGCAGCCAATTCGGACAGGGGGAAGGGGAGACCCAGTACTTC. It specifies CASSQFGQGEGETQYF.

The chain couples TRBV4-3 to TRBJ1-4; D call uncertain. The CDR3 totals 15 residues. CDR1 and CDR2 (germline): LGHNA, YSLEER. V dropped 0 bases and J dropped 7 bases, with 12 bases sitting between them. Here the CDR3 reads CASSQEDSLGEKLFF. CDR3 bases: TGCGCCAGCAGCCAAGAGGACTCTCTCGGTGAAAAACTGTTTTTT.

V gene TRBV28 combines with J gene TRBJ2-7; TRBD1 agrees at 9 bases. CDR3 length equals 14 residues. CDR1 is MDHEN and CDR2 is SYDVKM in the germline V gene. The ends lost 4 bases at V and 4 bases at J; junction bases unmatched: 5. CDR3 nucleotide sequence: TGTGCCAGCAGTTCCGGGACAGGGTGGTACGAGCAGTACTTC. Translating it yields CASSSGTGWYEQYF.

This clone was seen repeatedly, ten times or more. V gene TRBV11-2 combines with J gene TRBJ2-1; D not certain. Germline V gene sequence: CDR1 SGHAT, CDR2 FQNNGV. Deletions cut 5 bases from V and 4 bases from J, with 9 bases between. The CDR3 totals 13 residues. The CDR3 sequence: CASSPGFYNEQFF. In nucleotides, the CDR3 is TGTGCCAGCAGCCCCGGGTTTTACAATGAGCAGTTCTTC.

V is TRBV20-1 and J is TRBJ1-2; D not certain. CDR1 is DFQATT and CDR2 is SNEGSKA in the germline V gene (reference sequence). The V end was cut by 3 bases, the J end by 4 bases, with 6 bases between. CDR3 length: 11 residues. CDR3 coding DNA: TGCAGTGCTAGTACGGGCTATGGCTACACCTTC. Its translation: CSASTGYGYTF.

The rearrangement links TRBV5-1 to TRBJ2-1; TRBD1 might be the D (5 bases). CDR1 SGHRS and CDR2 YFSETQ come from the germline V gene. The CDR3 totals 16 residues. With 0 bases removed from V and 0 bases from J, the gap between germline ends came to 10 bases. The CDR3 loop reads CASSLEAGNSYNEQFF. In nucleotides, the CDR3 is TGCGCCAGCAGCTTGGAGGCAGGGAACTCCTACAATGAGCAGTTCTTC.

This chain connects TRBV7-7 to TRBJ2-2; 8 nucleotides align to TRBD1. The CDR3 extends over 16 amino acids. Germline CDR1 and CDR2: SSHAT and FNYEAQ (reference sequence). V gave up 2 bases and J gave up 1 base; unmatched junction bases: 3. CDR3 protein: CASSLMGQVNTGELFF. The CDR3, as DNA: TGTGCCAGCAGCTTAATGGGACAGGTGAACACCGGGGAGCTGTTTTTT.

This clone has more than one count but fewer than ten. The CDR3 loop reads CASSPRDGYTF. Written as DNA, the CDR3 is TGTGCCAGCAGCCCCCGGGATGGCTACACCTTC. The V call is TRBV9, the J call TRBJ1-2; D gene uncertain. Germline loops: CDR1 SGDLS, CDR2 YYNGEE. The CDR3 totals 11 residues. V was clipped by 4 bases and J by 6 bases, with 7 bases between them.

The chain has TRBV25-1 and TRBJ2-1; 9 nucleotides agree with TRBD2. The CDR3 has 16 residues. CDR1 and CDR2 (germline): MGHDK, SYGVNS. The J segment lost 8 bases and the V segment lost 2 bases, leaving 10 bases of the junction unmatched. Here the CDR3 reads CASSEPLAGKRDEQFF. The CDR3 nucleotides are TGTGCCAGCAGTGAACCTCTAGCGGGAAAGAGAGATGAGCAGTTCTTC.

The chain is built from TRBV11-2 and TRBJ1-2; perhaps TRBD1 as D (6 bases). Germline V gene data show CDR1 as SGHAT and CDR2 as FQNNGV. The CDR3 has 14 residues. With 4 bases removed from V and 3 bases from J, the gap between germline ends came to 12 bases. CDR3 sequence (DNA): TGTGCCAGCAGCTCGATAGGACAGTACTATGGCTACACCTTC. This gives the protein CASSSIGQYYGYTF.

This sequence joins TRBV6-5 and TRBJ1-5, with D maybe TRBD1 (5 bases). The germline gives CDR1 MNHEY, CDR2 SVGAGI. This CDR3 contains 15 residues. The V gene lost 0 bases and the J gene lost 9 bases, with 15 bases spanning the gap. CDR3 in amino acids: CASSYSNEGLRPQHF. CDR3 DNA: TGTGCCAGCAGTTACTCGAATGAGGGGCTCCGGCCCCAGCATTTT.

CDR3 region: CASRASGGLYEQYF. The CDR3 DNA sequence: TGTGCCAGCAGAGCTAGCGGAGGACTCTACGAGCAGTACTTC. This rearrangement joins TRBV6-1 to TRBJ2-7; 7 bases match TRBD2. Trimming removed 6 bases from V and 3 bases from J; junction bases left unmatched: 8. Germline CDR1 reads MNHNS; CDR2 reads SASEGT. The CDR3 contains 14 residues.

This clone occurred a few times. The rearrangement uses TRBV10-3 and TRBJ1-1, with D possibly matching TRBD1 (5 bases). CDR3 size: 15 residues. Germline V CDR1 and CDR2: ENHRY, SYGVKD. Deletions cut 4 bases from V and 1 base from J, with 13 bases between. The CDR3 here is CAISARGSTNTEAFF. In DNA form, the CDR3 reads TGTGCCATCAGTGCGCGGGGCTCGACGAACACTGAAGCTTTCTTT.

The V gene is TRBV5-1, the J gene TRBJ2-1, with D perhaps TRBD1 or TRBD2 (5 bases each). The CDR3 spans 12 residues. Germline CDR1 and CDR2: SGHRS and YFSETQ. Trimming left V 0 bases short and J 10 bases short, with 8 bases between. CDR3 loop: CASSLGGTEQFF. The CDR3 DNA reads as TGCGCCAGCAGCTTGGGTGGGACCGAGCAGTTCTTC.

The gene calls are TRBV30 and TRBJ2-3; D remains ambiguous. Germline CDR1 reads GTSNPN; CDR2 reads SVGIG (reference sequence). There are 14 residues in the CDR3. V lost 1 base to trimming and J lost 3 bases, with 11 bases between them. The CDR3 DNA is TGTGCCTGGAGTGCGACAACAGATACAGATACGCAGTATTTT. Protein: CAWSATTDTDTQYF.

This clone was picked up a small number of times. This sequence joins TRBV7-3 and TRBJ1-5; D unclear. Germline V gene sequence: CDR1 SGHTA, CDR2 FQGTGA. Trimming cost V 2 bases and J 3 bases, with 5 bases left between them. The CDR3 length is 13 residues. The CDR3 bases are TGTGCCAGCAGCTTACGTCCCAATCAGCCCCAGCATTTT. Protein sequence: CASSLRPNQPQHF.

The chain has TRBV6-1 and TRBJ2-7, with 7 bases identical to TRBD1. Germline-derived CDR1 and CDR2 are MNHNS and SASEGT. V shed 4 bases, J shed 9 bases, and the junction held 12 bases outside the gene matches. The CDR3 consists of 14 residues. CDR3 sequence: CASSASGQPKGQYF. The DNA of the CDR3 is TGTGCCAGCAGTGCTTCGGGACAGCCTAAGGGGCAGTACTTC.

Only a few counts were recorded for this clone. V gene TRBV10-2 combines with J gene TRBJ1-5; D may be TRBD1 (5 bases). Germline V gives CDR1 WSHSY, CDR2 SAAADI. V was clipped by 2 bases and J by 7 bases, with 18 bases between them. The CDR3 has 16 amino acids. As DNA, the CDR3 is TGCGCCAGCAGTGAGGGAGACGGGAGATGGGGGCAGCCCCAGCATTTT. Encoded protein: CASSEGDGRWGQPQHF.

This clone was counted only a few times. The J gene is TRBJ2-7, the V gene TRBV27, with TRBD1 matching 10 bases. Germline trimming cut 3 bases from V and 6 bases from J; bases unmatched to any gene: 2. From germline, CDR1 is MNHEY and CDR2 SMNVEV (reference sequence). The CDR3 contains 13 residues. The CDR3 loop reads CASSLGQGIEQYF. CDR3 sequence (DNA): TGTGCCAGCAGTTTGGGACAGGGGATCGAGCAGTACTTC.